The 9 T cell receptor beta chains listed next were all sequenced from one sample in a study of siplizumab effects on memory and regulatory T cells (dated by TCRdb to about 2019). Library preparation was by the immunoSEQ multiplex PCR assay. TCRdb retrieved this table from immuneACCESS and kept in-frame rearrangements only. Not all clones are present; in checked studies, unresolved V genes account for under half, and no reason is known for the remainder. In all, the sample holds approximately 94,000 clones, and under 95% of those were seen once. Of the sample, over 5% falls within the top ten clones. Input material: CD8+ T cells sorted from blood. The receptors were gathered from a human donor in good health.

This chain links TRBV11-1 with TRBJ2-1; a possible D gene is TRBD2 (5 bases). This CDR3 contains 11 residues. Germline assignment: CDR1 SGHAT and CDR2 FQDESV (reference sequence). V was cut by 5 bases and J by 7 bases, with 6 bases left in between. The CDR3 DNA follows: TGTGCCAGCAGCCCGGGAAATGAGCAGTTCTTC. It specifies CASSPGNEQFF.

The gene calls are TRBV10-2 and TRBJ2-7; D unresolved. Germline CDR1 reads WSHSY; CDR2 reads SAAADI. Trimming removed 2 bases from V and 3 bases from J, with 8 bases in between. CDR3 length equals 13 residues. CDR3 DNA: TGCGCCAGCAGTGAGGAAACTCTCTACGAGCAGTACTTC. As protein: CASSEETLYEQYF.

V usage is TRBV2 and J usage is TRBJ1-2; D might be TRBD1 (6 bases). The length of the CDR3 is 13 residues. CDR1 and CDR2 (germline): SNHLY, FYNNEI. Trimming took 7 bases from V and 3 from J, leaving 12 bases between them. The CDR3 region is CASKNREDYGYTF. The DNA of the CDR3 is TGTGCCAGCAAGAACAGGGAGGACTATGGCTACACCTTC.

The rearrangement links TRBV13 to TRBJ2-1; TRBD2 matches at 7 bases. CDR1 and CDR2 from the germline V gene are PRHDT and FYEKMQ (reference sequence). The CDR3 has 15 residues. With V trimmed by 1 base and J by 2 bases, 2 bases remained unmatched. This CDR3 reads CASSLAAGAYNEQFF. The CDR3 region has the DNA TGTGCCAGCAGCTTAGCGGCGGGAGCCTACAATGAGCAGTTCTTC.

The V gene is TRBV7-9, the J gene TRBJ2-2; 13 bases line up with TRBD2. The length of the CDR3 is 17 residues. In germline, CDR1 is SEHNR, CDR2 FQNEAQ (reference sequence). Trimming cost V 4 bases and J 0 bases; bases outside gene matches: 2. In DNA form, the CDR3 reads TGTGCCAGCAGCTCGGGACTAGCGGGACCGAACACCGGGGAGCTGTTTTTT. Translated, it gives CASSSGLAGPNTGELFF.

This clone was recorded once. The V and J genes are TRBV5-1 and TRBJ1-2, with D unresolved. This CDR3 has 12 residues. Germline CDR1 reads SGHRS; CDR2 reads YFSETQ. V shed 6 bases and J shed 2 bases, with 8 bases lying between them. The CDR3 coding sequence is TGCGCCAGCACGGACGAGAACTATGGCTACACCTTC. It codes for CASTDENYGYTF. The entire variable domain, with the rest obtained from reference TRBV5-1 and TRBJ1-2, is as follows: KAGVTQTPRYLIKTRGQQVTLSCSPISGHRSVSWYQQTPGQGLQFLFEYFSETQRNKGNFPGRFSGRQFSNSRSEMNVSTLELGDSALYLCASTDENYGYTFGSGTRLTVV.

In this sample, this clone turned up once. J is TRBJ2-7 and V is TRBV14, with 7 bases that match TRBD2. Per the germline V gene, CDR1 is SGHDN and CDR2 is FVKESK. Trimming took 5 bases from V and 2 from J; bases not matched to a gene: 3. The CDR3 covers 13 residues. This chain's CDR3 is CASSSGETYEQYF. The CDR3 DNA reads TGTGCCAGCAGCAGCGGGGAAACCTACGAGCAGTACTTC.

The chain joins TRBV19 to TRBJ1-1; 7 nucleotides line up with TRBD1. V was pared by 5 bases and J by 4 bases, with 7 bases of the junction left unmatched. Germline CDR1 is LNHDA and CDR2 is SQIVND (reference sequence). This CDR3 is built from 14 residues. CDR3: CASSETGSGTEAFF. Written as DNA, the CDR3 is TGTGCCAGTAGTGAGACAGGGTCAGGCACTGAAGCTTTCTTT. Supplemented by reference TRBV19 and TRBJ1-1, the full variable domain reads DGGITQSPKYLFRKEGQNVTLSCEQNLNHDAMYWYRQDPGQGLRLIYYSQIVNDFQKGDIAEGYSVSREKKESFPLTVTSAQKNPTAFYLCASSETGSGTEAFFGQGTRLTVV.

CDR3 DNA: TGTGCCAGCAGCCCACTTGGACTCAATACACTCTATGGCTACACCTTC. Translation: CASSPLGLNTLYGYTF. The rearrangement joins TRBV5-4 to TRBJ1-2; D call uncertain. The ends were cut back, 4 bases at V and 4 bases at J, with 20 bases in the middle. This CDR3 spans 16 amino acids. CDR1 is SGHNT and CDR2 is YYREEE in the germline V gene (reference sequence). Complete variable domain (other parts from reference TRBV5-4 and TRBJ1-2): ETGVTQSPTHLIKTRGQQVTLRCSSQSGHNTVSWYQQALGQGPQFIFQYYREEENGRGNFPPRFSGLQFPNYSSELNVNALELDDSALYLCASSPLGLNTLYGYTFGSGTRLTVV.